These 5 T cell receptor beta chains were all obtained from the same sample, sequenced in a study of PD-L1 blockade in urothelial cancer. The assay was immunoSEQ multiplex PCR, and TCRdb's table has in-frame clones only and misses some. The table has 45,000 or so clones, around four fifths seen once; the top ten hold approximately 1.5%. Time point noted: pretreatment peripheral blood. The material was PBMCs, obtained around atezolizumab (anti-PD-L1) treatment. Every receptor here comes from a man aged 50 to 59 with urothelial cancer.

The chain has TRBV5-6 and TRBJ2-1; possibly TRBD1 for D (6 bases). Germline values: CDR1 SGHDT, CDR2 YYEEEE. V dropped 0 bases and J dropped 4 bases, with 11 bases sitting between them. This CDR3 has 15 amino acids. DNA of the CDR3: TGTGCCAGCAGCTTGGCGATGACAGGATACAATGAGCAGTTCTTC. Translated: CASSLAMTGYNEQFF.

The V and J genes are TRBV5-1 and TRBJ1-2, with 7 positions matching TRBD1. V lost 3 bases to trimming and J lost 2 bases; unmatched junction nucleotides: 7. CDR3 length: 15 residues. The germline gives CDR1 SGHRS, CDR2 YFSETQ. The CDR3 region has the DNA TGCGCCAGCAGCTCCCCGGGACAGCCCAACTATGGCTACACCTTC. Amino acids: CASSSPGQPNYGYTF.

The CDR3 DNA reads as TGTGCCAGCAGCGTAGCGGGAGGGAATAATGAGCAGTTCTTC. Its translation is CASSVAGGNNEQFF. The chain employs TRBV9 and TRBJ2-1, with 8 bases aligning to TRBD2. The germline gives CDR1 SGDLS, CDR2 YYNGEE. The CDR3 is made up of 14 amino acids. J lost 7 bases, V lost 0 bases, and 3 bases had no gene match.

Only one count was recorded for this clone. As DNA, the CDR3 is TGTGCCAGCAGCGTGTTAGAGAACACTGAAGCTTTCTTT. Translated, it gives CASSVLENTEAFF. This chain connects TRBV9 to TRBJ1-1; D gene ambiguous. Trimming took 2 bases from V and 1 from J, leaving 6 bases between them. Germline assignment: CDR1 SGDLS and CDR2 YYNGEE. The length of the CDR3 is 13 residues.

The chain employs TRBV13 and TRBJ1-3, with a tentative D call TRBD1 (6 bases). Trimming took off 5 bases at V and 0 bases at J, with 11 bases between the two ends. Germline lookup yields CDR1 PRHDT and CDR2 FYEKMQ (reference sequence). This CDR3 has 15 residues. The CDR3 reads CASSPLGGSGNTIYF. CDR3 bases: TGTGCCAGCAGCCCCTTAGGGGGCTCTGGAAACACCATATATTTT.